This T cell receptor (beta chain) was sequenced in a study of metastatic and nonmetastatic thyroid tumors. Study-level information: Repertoires of blood and of tissue (tumor or nodule) from malignant and benign thyroid patients were compared.

This clone was observed many times. Authors' processing steps: The distant-metastasis classifier for papillary thyroid cancer was built from CDR3 differences across clinicopathological groups. TCRdb re-called the PCR reads through MiXCR. The authors' filters were not applied to this entry. The sample lists tens of thousands of clones, 9.5% to 12% seen once, with around 21% in the top ten. With 2 bases removed from V and 1 base from J, the gap between germline ends came to 9 bases. CDR1 is SEHNR and CDR2 is FQNEAQ in the germline V gene (reference sequence). The CDR3 consists of 14 residues. Patients were all untreated before their thyroid surgery.

This clonotype was obtained from a female donor with papillary thyroid cancer or a benign thyroid nodule (not recorded which). Some clones in this sample may be carry-over from other donors' samples. This chain joins TRBV7-9 and TRBJ2-7; a weak D match, TRBD1 (5 bases). The specimen sequenced was blood. The CDR3 here is CASSLLQGSYEQYF. The DNA of the CDR3 is TGTGCCAGCAGCTTACTTCAGGGTTCCTACGAGCAGTACTTC.